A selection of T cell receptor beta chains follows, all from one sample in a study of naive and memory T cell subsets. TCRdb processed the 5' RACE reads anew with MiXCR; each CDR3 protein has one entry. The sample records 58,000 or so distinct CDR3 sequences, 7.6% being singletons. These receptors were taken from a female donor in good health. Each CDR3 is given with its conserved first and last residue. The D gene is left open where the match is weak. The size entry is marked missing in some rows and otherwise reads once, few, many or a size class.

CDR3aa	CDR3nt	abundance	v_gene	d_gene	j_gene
CASSPANRAGEKLFF	TGTGCCAGCAGCCCCGCAAACAGGGCCGGAGAAAAACTGTTTTTT	few	TRBV6-6	NA	TRBJ1-4
CASSLDWGNTEAFF	TGTGCCAGCAGCTTAGATTGGGGGAACACTGAAGCTTTCTTT	NA	TRBV7-9	NA	TRBJ1-1
CSAGSDSYEQYF	TGCAGTGCTGGATCGGACTCGTACGAGCAGTACTTC	many	TRBV20-1	NA	TRBJ2-7
CASSDVSGGRETQYF	TGTGCCAGCAGTGACGTATCAGGAGGTAGAGAGACCCAGTACTTC	few	TRBV28	NA	TRBJ2-5
CSAREAYEQYF	TGCAGCGCTCGGGAAGCCTACGAGCAGTACTTC	few	TRBV29-1	NA	TRBJ2-7
CASNPGRESSGYTF	TGTGCCAGCAACCCGGGAAGGGAAAGTTCTGGCTACACCTTC	few	TRBV27	NA	TRBJ1-2
CASSLRQGFAEAFF	TGTGCCAGCAGTTTACGACAGGGGTTCGCTGAAGCTTTCTTT	many	TRBV27	TRBD1	TRBJ1-1
CSANPRQGDWGQFF	TGCAGTGCTAACCCTCGACAGGGTGATTGGGGGCAGTTCTTC	few	TRBV20-1	TRBD1	TRBJ2-1
CASSPPGLVGTDTQYF	TGTGCCAGCAGCCCTCCGGGACTAGTCGGCACAGATACGCAGTATTTT	many	TRBV7-9	TRBD2	TRBJ2-3
CASTDDTNTEAFF	TGTGCCAGCACCGACGACACGAACACTGAAGCTTTCTTT	many	TRBV28	NA	TRBJ1-1
CASTLLGANEQFF	TGTGCCAGTACCCTACTCGGCGCCAATGAGCAGTTCTTC	NA	TRBV19	NA	TRBJ2-1
CASSVVLGGAETAKNIQYF	TGTGCCAGCAGCGTAGTTCTAGGGGGCGCAGAGACGGCCAAAAACATTCAGTACTTC	many	TRBV9	TRBD1	TRBJ2-4
CASSPGRVRTEAFF	TGTGCCAGCAGCCCTGGACGAGTGCGCACTGAAGCTTTCTTT	many	TRBV3-1	NA	TRBJ1-1
CSVVPRGKNGYTF	TGCAGCGTAGTCCCCAGGGGGAAGAATGGCTACACCTTC	many	TRBV29-1	TRBD1	TRBJ1-2
CASSRSAIYGYTF	TGTGCCAGCAGCCGGAGTGCTATCTATGGCTACACCTTC	many	TRBV6-5	NA	TRBJ1-2
CASSLVGGTANTGELFF	TGTGCCAGCAGCTTAGTGGGGGGAACGGCGAACACCGGGGAGCTGTTTTTT	many	TRBV7-8	NA	TRBJ2-2
CASSIRDSNHWSYEQYF	TGTGCCAGTAGTATCCGGGACAGCAATCACTGGTCCTACGAGCAGTACTTC	few	TRBV19	TRBD1	TRBJ2-7
CASSAQIQEIYGYTF	TGTGCCAGTAGTGCACAAATACAGGAAATCTATGGCTACACCTTC	NA	TRBV19	NA	TRBJ1-2
CASSVGGRGPRDTQYF	TGTGCCAGCAGCGTAGGAGGTCGCGGACCGAGAGATACGCAGTATTTT	many	TRBV9	NA	TRBJ2-3
CASSAARSENTEAFF	TGTGCCAGCAGTGCGGCACGTTCCGAGAACACTGAAGCTTTCTTT	many	TRBV2	NA	TRBJ1-1
CASSTHRGRTGELFF	TGTGCCAGCAGTACCCACAGGGGTCGAACCGGGGAGCTGTTTTTT	few	TRBV6-1	TRBD1	TRBJ2-2
CSARTGSSGANVLTF	TGCAGCGCCAGGACAGGGAGCTCTGGGGCCAACGTCCTGACTTTC	many	TRBV29-1	TRBD1	TRBJ2-6
CASSVWNTEAFF	TGTGCCAGCAGTGTCTGGAACACTGAAGCTTTCTTT	NA	TRBV28	NA	TRBJ1-1
CASSWGQGNQPQHF	TGTGCCAGCAGCTGGGGACAGGGGAACCAGCCCCAGCATTTT	many	TRBV12-3/TRBV12-4	TRBD1	TRBJ1-5
CASSWTGTDQPQHF	TGTGCCAGCAGTTGGACAGGGACGGATCAGCCCCAGCATTTT	few	TRBV12-3/TRBV12-4	TRBD1	TRBJ1-5
CASSPQKSKTASGNTIYF	TGTGCCAGCTCACCACAGAAGAGTAAGACAGCCTCTGGAAACACCATATATTTT	many	TRBV18	NA	TRBJ1-3
CASSLRTINQPQHF	TGTGCCAGCAGCTTGAGGACAATCAATCAGCCCCAGCATTTT	NA	TRBV5-8	NA	TRBJ1-5
CASSLVLVSNIQYF	TGTGCCAGCAGCTTGGTGCTAGTTTCGAACATTCAGTACTTC	many	TRBV5-5	NA	TRBJ2-4
CASSLAGYYGYTF	TGTGCCAGCAGCTTAGCGGGGTACTATGGCTACACCTTC	many	TRBV7-2	NA	TRBJ1-2
CASSLVGGRLMNTEAFF	TGTGCCAGCAGCTTAGTGGGAGGACGGCTCATGAACACTGAAGCTTTCTTT	many	TRBV7-2	NA	TRBJ1-1
CASSLPLSGTITYEQYF	TGTGCCAGCAGCTTACCGCTCTCCGGGACTATAACCTACGAGCAGTACTTC	few	TRBV6-2/TRBV6-3	TRBD2	TRBJ2-7
CSVDISGGRETQYF	TGCAGCGTTGATATCAGCGGGGGGCGTGAGACCCAGTACTTC	many	TRBV29-1	TRBD2	TRBJ2-5
CASRLTEVDSPLHF	TGTGCCAGCAGGCTGACTGAGGTGGATTCACCCCTCCACTTT	many	TRBV6-1	NA	TRBJ1-6
CASSFTTGDEQFF	TGTGCCAGCAGCTTCACGACAGGGGATGAGCAGTTCTTC	many	TRBV7-3	TRBD1	TRBJ2-1
CSAMSSGGLYTSTDTQYF	TGCAGTGCTATGTCTAGCGGGGGGCTTTACACTAGCACAGATACGCAGTATTTT	few	TRBV20-1	TRBD2	TRBJ2-3
CSATGTSGATDTQYF	TGCAGTGCTACCGGGACTAGCGGGGCTACAGATACGCAGTATTTT	many	TRBV20-1	TRBD2	TRBJ2-3
CASSQGGARQGAYNEQFF	TGTGCCAGCAGCCAAGGGGGGGCAAGACAGGGTGCCTACAATGAGCAGTTCTTC	many	TRBV14	NA	TRBJ2-1
CASSEEGWDEQFF	TGTGCCAGCAGTGAAGAGGGGTGGGATGAGCAGTTCTTC	NA	TRBV6-4	NA	TRBJ2-1
CASSLRGSNEKLFF	TGCGCCAGCAGCCTCAGGGGGTCTAATGAAAAACTGTTTTTT	many	TRBV5-1	TRBD1	TRBJ1-4
CASSKRGAGLNTEAFF	TGTGCCAGCAGTAAGAGAGGGGCAGGGCTAAACACTGAAGCTTTCTTT	few	TRBV2	NA	TRBJ1-1
CASSLAGGSTEAFF	TGTGCCAGCAGCTTAGCGGGGGGTTCCACTGAAGCTTTCTTT	few	TRBV7-9	NA	TRBJ1-1
CSARSRAEQYF	TGCAGTGCTAGAAGCAGGGCCGAGCAGTACTTC	few	TRBV20-1	NA	TRBJ2-7
CASSLTGANYEQYF	TGTGCCAGCAGTTTGACAGGGGCAAACTACGAGCAGTACTTC	NA	TRBV28	TRBD1	TRBJ2-7
CASSPQPITNTEAFF	TGTGCCAGCAGCCCTCAACCGATAACGAACACTGAAGCTTTCTTT	few	TRBV7-3	NA	TRBJ1-1
CASSQGDRDEKLFF	TGTGCCAGCAGCCAAGGGGACAGGGATGAAAAACTGTTTTTT	NA	TRBV4-2	TRBD1	TRBJ1-4
CASSPSSQGPNTGELFF	TGTGCCAGCAGCCCGTCTTCACAGGGCCCGAACACCGGGGAGCTGTTTTTT	NA	TRBV7-3	NA	TRBJ2-2
CASSETATPPGYTF	TGTGCCAGCAGTGAGACTGCGACTCCTCCGGGCTACACCTTC	many	TRBV6-1	NA	TRBJ1-2
CSASRSTDTQYF	TGCAGCGCCTCAAGAAGCACAGATACGCAGTATTTT	few	TRBV29-1	NA	TRBJ2-3
CASRPTTGAEAFF	TGTGCCAGCAGACCCACGACAGGCGCCGAAGCTTTCTTT	many	TRBV6-2/TRBV6-3	NA	TRBJ1-1
CAIRGFLGMNTEAFF	TGTGCCATCAGGGGCTTCCTGGGTATGAACACTGAAGCTTTCTTT	many	TRBV10-3	NA	TRBJ1-1
CASSLASQGLQPQHF	TGTGCCAGCAGTTTAGCTTCCCAGGGGCTCCAGCCCCAGCATTTT	NA	TRBV12-3/TRBV12-4	NA	TRBJ1-5
CASSLVARDSPLSGANVLTF	TGCGCCAGCAGCTTGGTAGCCAGGGACTCCCCCCTCTCTGGGGCCAACGTCCTGACTTTC	NA	TRBV5-1	NA	TRBJ2-6
CASSATPLQNTEAFF	TGTGCCAGCAGCGCGACGCCATTGCAGAACACTGAAGCTTTCTTT	NA	TRBV3-1	NA	TRBJ1-1
CASSPGTRSSGEQFF	TGTGCCAGCAGCCCCGGGACTAGGAGTTCGGGTGAGCAGTTCTTC	NA	TRBV2	TRBD2	TRBJ2-1
CASSSAGTVGGGPEAFF	TGTGCCAGCAGTTCCGCCGGGACAGTCGGCGGAGGCCCTGAAGCTTTCTTT	NA	TRBV27	TRBD1	TRBJ1-1
CASSFGGGRLFF	TGTGCCAGCAGCTTCGGTGGTGGGCGGCTGTTTTTT	many	TRBV13	NA	TRBJ1-4
CASHPPGASTEAFF	TGTGCCAGCCACCCACCAGGGGCTAGCACTGAAGCTTTCTTT	medium-sized	TRBV12-3/TRBV12-4	NA	TRBJ1-1